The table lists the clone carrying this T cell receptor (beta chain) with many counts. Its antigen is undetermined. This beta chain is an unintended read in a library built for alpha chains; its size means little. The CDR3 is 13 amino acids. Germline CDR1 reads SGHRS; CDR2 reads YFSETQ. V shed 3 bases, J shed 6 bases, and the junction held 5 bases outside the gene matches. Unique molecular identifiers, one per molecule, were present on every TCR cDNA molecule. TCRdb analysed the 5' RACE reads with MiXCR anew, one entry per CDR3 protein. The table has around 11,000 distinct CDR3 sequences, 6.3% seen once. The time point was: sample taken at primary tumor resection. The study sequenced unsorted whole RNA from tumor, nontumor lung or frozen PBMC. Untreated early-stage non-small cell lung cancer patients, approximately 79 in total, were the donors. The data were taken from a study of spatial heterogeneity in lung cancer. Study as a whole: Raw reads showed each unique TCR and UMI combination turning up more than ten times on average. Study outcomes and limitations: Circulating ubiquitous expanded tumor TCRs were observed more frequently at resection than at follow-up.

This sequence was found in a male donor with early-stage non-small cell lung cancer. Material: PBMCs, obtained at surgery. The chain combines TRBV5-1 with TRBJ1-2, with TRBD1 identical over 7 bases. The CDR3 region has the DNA TGCGCCAGCAGCTCATGGGACAGCCATGGCTACACCTTC. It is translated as CASSSWDSHGYTF.